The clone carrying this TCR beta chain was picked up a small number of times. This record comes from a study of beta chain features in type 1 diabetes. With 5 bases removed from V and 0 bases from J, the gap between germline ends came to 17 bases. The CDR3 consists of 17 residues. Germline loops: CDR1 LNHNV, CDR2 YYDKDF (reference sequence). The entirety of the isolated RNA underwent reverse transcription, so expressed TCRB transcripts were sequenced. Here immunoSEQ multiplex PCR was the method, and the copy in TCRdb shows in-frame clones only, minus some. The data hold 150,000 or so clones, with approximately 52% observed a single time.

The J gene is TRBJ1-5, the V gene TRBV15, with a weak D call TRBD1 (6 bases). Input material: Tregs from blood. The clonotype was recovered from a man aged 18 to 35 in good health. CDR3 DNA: TGTGCCACCAGCGGAAAAAGGCAGGGGTATAGCAATCAGCCCCAGCATTTT. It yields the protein CATSGKRQGYSNQPQHF.